The 2 T cell receptor beta chains listed next were all sequenced from one sample in a study of molecular identifiers for immune sequencing clone quantification. TCRdb passed the PCR reads through MiXCR, listing each CDR3 protein once. The sample has about half a million distinct CDR3 sequences, 20% to 25% seen once; the top ten hold around 0.84%. Specimen: naive CD8+ T cells from blood, with Jurkat cell RNA spiked in. Subset noted: FACS-sorted CD8+CD4-CCR7+CD45RA+ naive T cells. The receptor set was obtained from a human donor in good health. Some libraries in this study had Jurkat cell RNA spiked in.

This clonotype came up many times. This sequence joins TRBV5-5 and TRBJ1-2; D remains unclear. The germline V gene has CDR1 SGHKS and CDR2 YYEKEE (reference sequence). Trimming removed 0 bases at V and 0 bases at J, with 18 bases between. CDR3 length: 18 amino acids. The CDR3, as DNA: TGTGCCAGCAGCTTGGTTAGACTCGGGCCGCAAGCTAACTATGGCTACACCTTC. Its translation is CASSLVRLGPQANYGYTF.

With respect to this clonotype: Relative to the germline gene, one junction end is altered; a read error may explain this. This chain connects TRBV4-1 to TRBJ2-5; TRBD2 matches 7 bases. The CDR3 contains 14 residues. Germline CDR1 MGHRA, CDR2 YSYEKL. The CDR3 DNA reads TGCGCCAGCGGCCAAGATTGGGAGGGGGAGACCCAGTACTTC. Protein: CASGQDWEGETQYF.